This T cell receptor (beta chain) was identified during a study of vaccination effects on CD4 cells after COVID-19. Study-wide context: The second dose preceded post-vaccine samples by a median of 72 days.

In regard to this clone: Antigen unknown.

Repertoires were generated with immunoSEQ multiplex PCR, while TCRdb's copy carries only in-frame clones and drops some. The profile shows more than 65,000 clones, around 81% of them singletons. Whole-study findings and limits: Late post-vaccination, clones induced by infection and those induced by vaccine underwent marked clonal contraction.

V was pared by 0 bases and J by 5 bases, with 16 bases between. Germline CDR1 LGHNA, CDR2 YSLEER. This CDR3 has 16 residues. Prior to sequencing, the ViraFEST assay stimulated PBMC with viral peptide pools, which expanded the antigen-specific CD4+ T cells. Culturing for about 9 days preceded CD4+ T cell isolation. All study participants received two doses of BNT162b2 or mRNA-1273 vaccine. This receptor was obtained from a human donor who received a COVID-19 vaccine. The sample in question was CD4+ T cells from PBMCs cultured with HCoV-229E spike peptides, obtained after COVID-19 vaccination. J is TRBJ2-5 and V is TRBV4-3, with no clear D. The CDR3 loop reads CASSQEVHTYRETQYF. The CDR3 region has the DNA TGCGCCAGCAGCCAAGAAGTCCATACGTACCGGGAGACCCAGTACTTC.